These T cell receptor beta chains were read from a single sample in a study of T cell repertoires in aging, cancer and after chemotherapy. TCRdb independently ran MiXCR on the multiplex PCR reads; one entry per CDR3 protein. The sample has several thousand distinct CDR3 sequences; about 40% are singletons. Sequences were obtained from blood. Source of these receptors: a human donor with a blood cancer. CDR3s include the opening cysteine and the closing phenylalanine or tryptophan. The order of the fields is V gene, J gene, clone size, CDR3 length, CDR3 protein. Where a row states a size, it is once, few, many or the class of an expanded clone; other rows omit it.

TRBV29-1	TRBJ2-3	.	13	CSVETSGSDTQYF
TRBV19	TRBJ2-1	few	12	CASSIPGLSEFF
TRBV13	TRBJ2-5	few	14	CASSFQGSEETQYF
TRBV7-9	TRBJ2-5	.	14	CASSPGTAGETQYF
TRBV4-1	TRBJ2-5	.	15	CASRGLSLGLETQYF
TRBV6-5	TRBJ1-6	few	14	CASSRQGLDSPLHF
TRBV6-5	TRBJ2-7	.	15	CASSWGQGAIDEQYF
TRBV19	TRBJ1-3	.	18	CASSIDQGTVRSGNTIYF
TRBV5-1	TRBJ2-3	.	16	CASSLPRGGGTDTQYF
TRBV6-6	TRBJ2-2	medium-sized	13	CASSTTGTGELFF
TRBV5-4	TRBJ2-7	.	12	CASSLVKNEQYF
TRBV6-2/TRBV6-3	TRBJ2-7	.	12	CASSYWPSEQYF
TRBV6-1	TRBJ1-6	.	18	CASRVTWGTGGAGSPLHF
TRBV30	TRBJ1-4	.	14	CAWNTGTQNEKLFF
TRBV6-5	TRBJ2-1	.	17	CASRGTSGSATYNEQFF
TRBV7-2	TRBJ2-7	.	15	CASRQPGQGGGEQYF
TRBV6-4	TRBJ2-3	few	13	CASSEGDTDTQYF